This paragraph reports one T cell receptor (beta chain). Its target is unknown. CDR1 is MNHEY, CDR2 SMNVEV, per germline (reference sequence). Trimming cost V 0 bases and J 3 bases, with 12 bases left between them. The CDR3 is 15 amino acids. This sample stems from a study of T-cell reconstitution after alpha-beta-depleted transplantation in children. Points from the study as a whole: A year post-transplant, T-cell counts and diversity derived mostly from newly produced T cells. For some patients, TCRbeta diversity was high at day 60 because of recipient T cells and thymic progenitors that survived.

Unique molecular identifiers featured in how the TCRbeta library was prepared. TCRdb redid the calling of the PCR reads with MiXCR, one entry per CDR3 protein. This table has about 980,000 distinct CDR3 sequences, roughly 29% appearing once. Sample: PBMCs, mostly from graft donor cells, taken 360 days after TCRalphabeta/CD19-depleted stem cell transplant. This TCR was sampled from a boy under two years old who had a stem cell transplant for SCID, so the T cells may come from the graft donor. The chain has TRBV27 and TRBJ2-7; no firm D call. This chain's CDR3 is CASSLSSGLFYEQYF. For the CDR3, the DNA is TGTGCCAGCAGTTTATCCTCAGGCCTATTCTACGAGCAGTACTTC.